What follows is one T cell receptor beta chain and its context. This entry is derived from a study of shared clonotypes between healthy human individuals. Assay used: immunoSEQ multiplex PCR; TCRdb lists only in-frame clones, some missing. The repertoire consists of over a million clones, with more than 95% occurring once and the leading ten covering 0.95% to 1.5%. CDR3 length: 16 residues. CDR1 and CDR2 from the germline V gene are LNHDA and SQIVND (reference sequence). V was clipped by 7 bases and J by 1 base; unmatched bases: 9. The rearrangement links TRBV19 to TRBJ1-4, with TRBD1 matching over 7 bases. What was sequenced was naive CD4+ T cells sorted from blood. Subset denoted: CD45RA+ positively selected. This receptor was taken from a man aged 25-45 years in good health. As DNA, the CDR3 is TGTGCCAGTAAAGTGGGACACAGGGGAACTAATGAAAAACTGTTTTTT. It yields the protein CASKVGHRGTNEKLFF. The variable domain in full, with the rest retrieved from reference TRBV19 and TRBJ1-4, is DGGITQSPKYLFRKEGQNVTLSCEQNLNHDAMYWYRQDPGQGLRLIYYSQIVNDFQKGDIAEGYSVSREKKESFPLTVTSAQKNPTAFYLCASKVGHRGTNEKLFFGSGTQLSVL.